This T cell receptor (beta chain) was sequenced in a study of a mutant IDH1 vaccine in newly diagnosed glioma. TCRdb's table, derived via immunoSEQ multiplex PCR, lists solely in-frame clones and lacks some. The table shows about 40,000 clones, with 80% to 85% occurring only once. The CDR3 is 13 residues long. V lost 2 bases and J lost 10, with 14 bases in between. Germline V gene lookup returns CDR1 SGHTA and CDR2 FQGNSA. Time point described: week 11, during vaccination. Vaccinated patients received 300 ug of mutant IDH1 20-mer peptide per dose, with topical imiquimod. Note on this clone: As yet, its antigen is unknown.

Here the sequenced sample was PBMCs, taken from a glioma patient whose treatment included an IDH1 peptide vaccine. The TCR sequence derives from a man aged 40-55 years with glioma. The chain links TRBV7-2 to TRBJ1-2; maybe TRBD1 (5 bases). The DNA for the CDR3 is TGTGCCAGCAGCTTAAACCAGGGTACGGTCTACACCTTC. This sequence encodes CASSLNQGTVYTF.